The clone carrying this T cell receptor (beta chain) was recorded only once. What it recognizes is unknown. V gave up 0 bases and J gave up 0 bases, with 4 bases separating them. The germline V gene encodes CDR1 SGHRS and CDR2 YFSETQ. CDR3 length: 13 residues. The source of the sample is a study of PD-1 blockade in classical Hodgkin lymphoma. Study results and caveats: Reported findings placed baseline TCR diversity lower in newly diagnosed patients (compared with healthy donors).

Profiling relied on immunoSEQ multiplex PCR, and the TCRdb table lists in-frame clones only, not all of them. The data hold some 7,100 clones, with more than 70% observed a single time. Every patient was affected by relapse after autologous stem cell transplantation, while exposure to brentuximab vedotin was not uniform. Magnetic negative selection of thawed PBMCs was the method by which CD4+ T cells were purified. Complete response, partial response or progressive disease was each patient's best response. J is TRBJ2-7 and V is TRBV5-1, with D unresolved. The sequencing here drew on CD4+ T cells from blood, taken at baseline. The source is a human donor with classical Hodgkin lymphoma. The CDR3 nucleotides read TGCGCCAGCAGCTTGGAGGTCTCCTACGAGCAGTACTTC. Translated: CASSLEVSYEQYF.